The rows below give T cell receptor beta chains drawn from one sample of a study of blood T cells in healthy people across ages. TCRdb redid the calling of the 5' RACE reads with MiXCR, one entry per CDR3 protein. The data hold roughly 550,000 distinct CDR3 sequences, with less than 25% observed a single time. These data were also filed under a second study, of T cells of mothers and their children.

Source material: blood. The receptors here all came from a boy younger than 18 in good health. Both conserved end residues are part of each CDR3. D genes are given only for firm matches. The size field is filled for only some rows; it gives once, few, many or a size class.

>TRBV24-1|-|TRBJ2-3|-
TGTGCCACCAGTGATTCCCCCCATACGCAGTATTTT
CATSDSPHTQYF
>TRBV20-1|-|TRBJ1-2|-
TGCAGTGCTAAGACTAGTGATGGCTACACCTTC
CSAKTSDGYTF
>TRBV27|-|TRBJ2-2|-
TGTGCCAGCAGTTTATCGTCGGCTATCGGGGAGCTGTTTTTT
CASSLSSAIGELFF
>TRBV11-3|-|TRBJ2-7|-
TGTGCCAGCAGCTTAGACACCACCTACGAGCAGTACTTC
CASSLDTTYEQYF
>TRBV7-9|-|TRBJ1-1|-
TGTGCCAGCAGCTCCCCCAAGGGAACTGAAGCTTTCTTT
CASSSPKGTEAFF
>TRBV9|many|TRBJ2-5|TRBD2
TGTGCCAGCAGCGGAGCGGGACTAGCGGGGTTGGAGACCCAGTACTTC
CASSGAGLAGLETQYF
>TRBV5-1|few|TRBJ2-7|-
TGCGCCAGCAGCATGGACCCTGGCCGGGACCCCTACGAGCAGTACTTC
CASSMDPGRDPYEQYF
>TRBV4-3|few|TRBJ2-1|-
TGCGCCAGCAGCCAAGAGGGTGGGGATTACAATGAGCAGTTCTTC
CASSQEGGDYNEQFF
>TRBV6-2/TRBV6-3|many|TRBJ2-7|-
TGTGCCAGCAGTTCCCCACCCTACGAGCAGTACTTC
CASSSPPYEQYF
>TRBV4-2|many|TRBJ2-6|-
TGTGCCAGCAGCCAAGAGGACAGCTCTGGGGCCAACGTCCTGACTTTC
CASSQEDSSGANVLTF
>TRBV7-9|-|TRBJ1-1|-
TGTGCCAGCAGCTTAGGGCCACTTGTCGCGAGGGACACTGAAGCTTTCTTT
CASSLGPLVARDTEAFF
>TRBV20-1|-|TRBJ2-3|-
TGCAGTGCTAGAGATTTGAAGGACAGCACAGATACGCAGTATTTT
CSARDLKDSTDTQYF
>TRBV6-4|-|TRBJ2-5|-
TGTGCCAGCAGTGACGGTGGTGTCTCCTACAATGAGCAGTCCTTC
CASSDGGVSYNEQSF
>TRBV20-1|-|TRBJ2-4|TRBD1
TGCAGTGCTCCCGGGACAGGGCAAAACATTCAGTACTTC
CSAPGTGQNIQYF
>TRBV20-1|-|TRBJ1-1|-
TGCAGTGCTAGAGAGTCTCCGAACACTGAAGCTTTCTTT
CSARESPNTEAFF
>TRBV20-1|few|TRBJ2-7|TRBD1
TGCAGTGCTCCAAGGACAGGGGGGTACGAGCAGTACTTC
CSAPRTGGYEQYF
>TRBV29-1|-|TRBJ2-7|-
TGCAGCGTTGAGTTGGGGGACACCTACGAGCAGTACTTC
CSVELGDTYEQYF
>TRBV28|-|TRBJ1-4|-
TGTGCCAGCCTGCAGGGAAGCAATGAAAAACTGTTTTTT
CASLQGSNEKLFF
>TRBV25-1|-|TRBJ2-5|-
TGTGCCAGCAGTGATCCCTTGCAGGGGGGCGAGACCCAGTACTTC
CASSDPLQGGETQYF
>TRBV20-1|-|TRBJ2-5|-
TGCAGTGCTCCATCCCCGGGGGCCCCTCGGACCCAGTACTTC
CSAPSPGAPRTQYF
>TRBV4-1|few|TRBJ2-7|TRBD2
TGCGCCAGCAGCCTAACCGGGACTAGTCTCTACGAGCAGTACTTC
CASSLTGTSLYEQYF
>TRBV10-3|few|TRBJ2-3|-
TGTGCCATCAGTGGTGGACAGAACACAGAAACGCAGTATTTT
CAISGGQNTETQYF
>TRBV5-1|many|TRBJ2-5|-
TGCGCCAGCAGCTTGGCTACTCTGAAAGAGACCCAGTACTTC
CASSLATLKETQYF
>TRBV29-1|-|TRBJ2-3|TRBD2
TGCAGCGTTGTGGCTAGCGGAGCTCCTAGCACAGATACGCAGTATTTT
CSVVASGAPSTDTQYF
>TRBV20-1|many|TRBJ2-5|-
TGCAGTGCTAGGTCTGGGGGCGAGACCCAGTACTTC
CSARSGGETQYF
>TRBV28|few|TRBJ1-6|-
TGTGCCAGCAGTTTGGCCCAGGAAACTTCACCCCTCCACTTT
CASSLAQETSPLHF
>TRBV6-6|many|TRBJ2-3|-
TGTGCCAGCAGTTACTCAGGGGACACAGATACGCAGTATTTT
CASSYSGDTDTQYF
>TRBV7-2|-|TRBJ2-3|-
TGTGCCAGCAGCTTAGTCACCACAGATACGCAGTATTTT
CASSLVTTDTQYF
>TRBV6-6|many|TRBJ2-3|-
TGTGCCAGCAGCCGAGGCGGGGGCGCAGATACGCAGTATTTT
CASSRGGGADTQYF
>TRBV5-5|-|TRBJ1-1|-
TGTGCCAGCAGCTTGGAGGGCTTGCTAAACACTGAAGCTTTCTTT
CASSLEGLLNTEAFF
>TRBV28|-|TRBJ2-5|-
TGTGCCAGCAGTACCGGGGGTGGGGGAATATCGTACCAAGAGACCCAGTACTTC
CASSTGGGGISYQETQYF
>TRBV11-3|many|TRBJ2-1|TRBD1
TGTGCCAGCAGCTTAGGGGGGACAGTTCCATACAATGAGCAGTTCTTC
CASSLGGTVPYNEQFF
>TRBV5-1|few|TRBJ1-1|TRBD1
TGCGCCAGCAGCGAGACAGGGGCGGTAACTGAAGCTTTCTTT
CASSETGAVTEAFF
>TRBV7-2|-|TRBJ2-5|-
TGTGCCAGCAGCTTAGATTTGGGCGGCGGGGCGAGGGAGACCCAGTACTTC
CASSLDLGGGARETQYF
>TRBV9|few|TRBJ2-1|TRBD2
TGTGCCAGCAGCCCCCGGACTAGCTACAATGAGCAGTTCTTC
CASSPRTSYNEQFF
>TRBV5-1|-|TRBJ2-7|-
TGCGCCAGCAGCTTGGCCGGTTTAGCGGAAGCCCCGGACCCTTACGAGCAGTACTTC
CASSLAGLAEAPDPYEQYF
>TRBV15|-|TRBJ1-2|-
TGTGCCACCAGCAGAGGACCCGCTGACAGCCGATTC
CATSRGPADSRF
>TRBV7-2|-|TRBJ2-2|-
TGTGCCGGCAGCTTAGTTGACTCTTTCACCGGGGAGCTGTTTTTT
CAGSLVDSFTGELFF
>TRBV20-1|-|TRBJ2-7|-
TGCAGTGCTAGGTCGGGGAGGCCCCCCTACGAGCAGTACTTC
CSARSGRPPYEQYF
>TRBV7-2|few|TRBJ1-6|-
TGTGCCAGCAGCCCCCAAGCGGGGAATTCACCCCTCCACTTT
CASSPQAGNSPLHF
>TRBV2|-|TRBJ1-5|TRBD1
TGTGCCAGCAGTGAGGACAGGGGTAGCCAGCCCCAGCATTTT
CASSEDRGSQPQHF
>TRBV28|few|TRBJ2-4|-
TGTGCCAGCAGTTTGCAGGGCGAACTAGCCAAAAACATTCAGTACTTC
CASSLQGELAKNIQYF
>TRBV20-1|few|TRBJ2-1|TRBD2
TGCAGTGCGCAGCGGGAGCAGGGTTACAATGAGCAGTTCTTC
CSAQREQGYNEQFF
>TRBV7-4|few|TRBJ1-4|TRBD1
TGTGCCAGCAGCCTGGGACAGGACAATGAAAAACTGTTTTTT
CASSLGQDNEKLFF
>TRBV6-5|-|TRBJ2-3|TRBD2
TGTGCCAGCAGCTACTCTACTCCGGACTCGGGAGGGGATACGCAGTATTTT
CASSYSTPDSGGDTQYF
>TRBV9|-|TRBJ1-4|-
TGTGCCAGCAGCGCTTGGGGGGCAACTAATGAAAAACTGTTTTTT
CASSAWGATNEKLFF
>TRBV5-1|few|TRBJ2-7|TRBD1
TGCGCCAGCAGCTTGGAGGGTCGGAGTGGGACAGACGAGCAGTACTTC
CASSLEGRSGTDEQYF
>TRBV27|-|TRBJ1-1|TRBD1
TGTGCCAGCAGTTTAATGAGGGGGACAGGGAGAAATACTGAAGCTTTCTTT
CASSLMRGTGRNTEAFF
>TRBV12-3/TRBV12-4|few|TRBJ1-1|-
TGTGCCAGCAGCCCCACGAACACTGAAGCTTTCTTT
CASSPTNTEAFF
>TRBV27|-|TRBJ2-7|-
TGTGCCAGCAGTTTAAACCCGACAGGTCTGAATCAGTACTTC
CASSLNPTGLNQYF
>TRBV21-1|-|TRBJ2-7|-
TGTGCCAGCAGCAAAATAGCTCGGCAGAAGCCACTAAGACGGTACTACGAGCAGTACTTC
CASSKIARQKPLRRYYEQYF
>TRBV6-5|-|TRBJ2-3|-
TGTGCCAGCAGTTCTGCCCGGGTTGGCGATACGCAGTATTTT
CASSSARVGDTQYF
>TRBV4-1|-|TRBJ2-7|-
TGCGCCAGCAGCCAAGTGGAAGGGAACGAGCAGTACTTC
CASSQVEGNEQYF
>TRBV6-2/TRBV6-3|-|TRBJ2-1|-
TGTGCCAGCAGTTACCCCCTCGGTGGGGTCGACACTCCTGATTACGATGAGCAGTTCTTC
CASSYPLGGVDTPDYDEQFF